Listed below are T cell receptor beta chains from one sample, sequenced in a study of CD8 T cells in Susac syndrome. A single record per CDR3 protein comes from TCRdb applying MiXCR to the immunoSEQ multiplex PCR reads. The sample lists 84,000 or so distinct CDR3 sequences; 94% were seen once. The sample comprised CD8+ T cells from PBMCs. Every receptor here comes from a human donor with Susac syndrome. The CDR3 runs from the conserved cysteine through the conserved F or W.

cdr3_length	v_call	cdr3_aa
12	TRBV6-2/TRBV6-3	CASSPGQYGYTF
15	TRBV18	CASSPPTSFGETQYF
15	TRBV19	CASRYGTGVAQPQHF
16	TRBV4-2	CASSQDNGERGETQYF
15	TRBV6-5	CASSLGTGASNEQFF
16	TRBV5-6	CASSLGLAGPQETQYF
15	TRBV5-1	CASSLLGGTSDTQYF
15	TRBV5-1	CASSPRGGGGHEQFF
13	TRBV7-9	CATGMQGGDTQYF
13	TRBV6-5	CASTGGREETQYF
14	TRBV12-3/TRBV12-4	CASSSGTAHTEAFF
17	TRBV7-8	CASSLRVAGDVGDEQFF
17	TRBV27	CASSLYWGTGEAGGYTF
15	TRBV5-6	CASSWGTGPVYEQYF
13	TRBV28	CASGEFRSYEQYF
13	TRBV6-2/TRBV6-3	CASSYTDTGELFF
13	TRBV30	CAWSTGGGGEQYF
14	TRBV24-1	CATSDLDRAQPQHF
13	TRBV3-1	CASSQDALGTQYF
14	TRBV19	CASSISGGNNEQFF
15	TRBV7-9	CASSLAGTYQETQYF
16	TRBV5-6	CASSLGDRAIVGELFF
16	TRBV15	CATSRTGTSGYNEQFF
15	TRBV27	CASSLTGPSIVAQHF
22	TRBV20-1	CSATVYVTGQRAFRGGNQPQHF
13	TRBV25-1	CASRAPRAYEQYF
15	TRBV12-3/TRBV12-4	CASSPARQGFSGYTF
10	TRBV7-2	CASSLDEQFF
14	TRBV5-4	CASSRGTGDRELFF
14	TRBV20-1	CSARDSGVLQPQHF
14	TRBV29-1	CSVPGTSDPYEQYF
15	TRBV27	CASSLGQGQQETQYF
13	TRBV15	CATKGHDKETQYF
11	TRBV30	CALWAAYEQYF
8	TRBV29-1	CSVGEAFF
13	TRBV12-3/TRBV12-4	CASSSGGLETQYF
12	TRBV7-2	CASSLGWETQYF
17	TRBV18	CASSPPLFSGGYGGYTF
16	TRBV9	CASSVESLTANEKLFF
15	TRBV13	CASSFLAGSVETQYF
15	TRBV5-6	CASSLTPRGSGELFF
13	TRBV2	CASKDRGESPLHF
15	TRBV11-1	CASSPNRGRDTEAFF
19	TRBV7-9	CASSGASGKEYTSTDTQYF
14	TRBV29-1	CSASLTGVVNEQFF
13	TRBV27	CASSLSGPYEQYF
13	TRBV15	CATSIDEDSPLHF
15	TRBV6-4	CASSEGGLATDEQFF
15	TRBV27	CASSHPGTANTEAFF
13	TRBV4-2	CASSQDAAYEQYF
16	TRBV7-6	CASRPPRGGGTDTQYF
11	TRBV6-5	CGAGADNEQFF
18	TRBV23-1	CASSQNRDSANHFYGYTF
16	TRBV11-2	CASTPRGLSGIYEQYF
14	TRBV20-1	CSAREGTFDTEAFF
13	TRBV7-9	CASSPPVVYEQYF
17	TRBV7-9	CASSLPPGAGDTDTQYF